These 28 T cell receptor beta chains were sequenced from one sample in a study of persistence of HIV-infected CD4 T cells. Overlapping HIV-1 Gag 15-mer peptides at approximately 0.91 ug per peptide per mL were used. CD40L/CD69 double-negative CD45RO-high memory CD4+ T cells were collected. The immunoSEQ assay was version 4, run in survey mode. Clones were read by immunoSEQ multiplex PCR, and TCRdb kept only the in-frame ones, dropping some. The sample includes just over 35,000 clones, more than 70% of them seen just once. Their cognate antigens are unknown. The sequences come from cultured CD4+ T cells from PBMCs, collected from a patient who received antiretroviral therapy. The receptors here all came from an adult with HIV. The donor label of this sample is uncertain.

The chain couples TRBV5-1 to TRBJ1-2, with TRBD1 matching over 7 bases. Germline V gene data show CDR1 as SGHRS and CDR2 as YFSETQ. Trimming removed 2 bases from V and 3 bases from J; junction bases left unmatched: 4. CDR3 length: 14 residues. CDR3: CASSFTGTDYGYTF. In nucleotides, the CDR3 is TGCGCCAGCAGCTTTACCGGGACAGACTATGGCTACACCTTC.

The chain uses TRBV11-2 and TRBJ2-2; 8 bases match TRBD1. The CDR3 has 19 residues. CDR1 is SGHAT and CDR2 is FQNNGV in the germline V gene. The V gene end was trimmed by 0 bases and the J gene end by 5 bases; junction bases not matched to a gene: 14. CDR3: CASSLDPARTGRYTGELFF. CDR3 nucleotide sequence: TGTGCCAGCAGCTTAGATCCTGCCAGGACAGGGCGGTATACCGGGGAGCTGTTTTTT.

The chain employs TRBV6-4 and TRBJ2-2; 8 bases fit TRBD1. The CDR3 loop spans 13 amino acids. Trimming at V came to 8 bases and at J to 5 bases, leaving 4 bases not matched to a gene. Per the germline V gene, CDR1 is MRHNA and CDR2 is SNTAGT. This CDR3 is CASSDRGTGELFF. The CDR3 nucleotides read TGTGCCAGCTCCGACAGGGGAACCGGGGAGCTGTTTTTT.

The gene calls are TRBV5-1 and TRBJ2-5; TRBD2 matches at 12 bases. The CDR3 loop spans 18 amino acids. Trimming at V came to 4 bases and at J to 2 bases, leaving 12 bases not matched to a gene. The germline V gene encodes CDR1 SGHRS and CDR2 YFSETQ. The CDR3 DNA follows: TGCGCCAGCAGCATCTTTCCGGGACTAGCGGGCCAACAAGAGACCCAGTACTTC. Translating it yields CASSIFPGLAGQQETQYF.

The gene calls are TRBV28 and TRBJ2-7; 7 bases map to TRBD1. Germline CDR1 is MDHEN and CDR2 is SYDVKM. The CDR3 loop spans 13 amino acids. V lost 8 bases and J lost 3; bases outside the gene matches: 7. The CDR3 DNA reads TGTGCCAGCTCCGGGACAGCTTACTACGAGCAGTACTTC. Protein: CASSGTAYYEQYF.

The chain uses TRBV6-6 and TRBJ2-4; 7 bases are shared with TRBD1. Per germline, CDR1 MNHNY and CDR2 SVGAGI (reference sequence). With 5 bases clipped from V and 0 bases from J, the junction kept 13 bases outside the gene matches. The CDR3 runs to 18 residues. CDR3 nucleotide sequence: TGTGCCAGCAGTCCCCGACAGGGTAGGAGCCTAGCCAAAAACATTCAGTACTTC. Its protein product is CASSPRQGRSLAKNIQYF.

The J gene is TRBJ1-1, the V gene TRBV13; D unresolved. CDR1 and CDR2 (germline): PRHDT, FYEKMQ (reference sequence). The CDR3 runs 15 residues. V was clipped by 0 bases and J by 3 bases, with 11 bases between them. The CDR3 reads CASSLGGSGYTEAFF. The CDR3 nucleotides are TGTGCCAGCAGCTTAGGCGGGTCGGGTTACACTGAAGCTTTCTTT. The whole variable domain, filled in from reference TRBV13 and TRBJ1-1, reads AAGVIQSPRHLIKEKRETATLKCYPIPRHDTVYWYQQGPGQDPQFLISFYEKMQSDKGSIPDRFSAQQFSDYHSELNMSSLELGDSALYFCASSLGGSGYTEAFFGQGTRLTVV.

This clone was seen more than once but under ten times. The chain employs TRBV18 and TRBJ2-1; 11 bases map to TRBD1. The length of the CDR3 is 15 residues. The trim removed 0 bases at V and 9 bases at J, leaving 4 bases unmatched. Germline V gives CDR1 KGHSH, CDR2 LQKENI. The CDR3 spells CASSPPGQGVGEQFF. The CDR3 bases are TGTGCCAGCTCACCACCGGGACAGGGGGTTGGTGAGCAGTTCTTC.

The chain joins TRBV27 to TRBJ1-1; D might be TRBD1 (5 bases). CDR1 and CDR2 (germline): MNHEY, SMNVEV (reference sequence). V was cut by 6 bases and J by 0 bases, with 11 bases left in between. The CDR3 runs 14 residues. The CDR3 protein is CASRLDRLNTEAFF. The CDR3 DNA sequence: TGTGCCAGCAGGTTAGACAGATTGAACACTGAAGCTTTCTTT.

The CDR3 loop reads CSASRQGVYYEQYF. For the CDR3, the DNA is TGCAGTGCTAGTCGACAGGGGGTGTACTACGAGCAGTACTTC. The chain is built from TRBV20-1 and TRBJ2-7; 9 bases align to TRBD1. V dropped 3 bases and J dropped 3; count of bases not matched to a gene: 6. Germline CDR1 is DFQATT and CDR2 is SNEGSKA (reference sequence). The CDR3 consists of 14 residues.

In DNA form, the CDR3 reads TGTGCCAGCAACGTGGGCCTTTGGCAGCCCCAGCATTTT. Translated, it gives CASNVGLWQPQHF. The rearrangement joins TRBV2 to TRBJ1-5; D uncertain. CDR1 and CDR2 (germline): SNHLY, FYNNEI. The CDR3 runs to 13 residues. Trimming took 7 bases from V and 7 from J, leaving 14 bases between them. Complete variable domain (other parts from reference TRBV2 and TRBJ1-5): EPEVTQTPSHQVTQMGQEVILRCVPISNHLYFYWYRQILGQKVEFLVSFYNNEISEKSEIFDDQFSVERPDGSNFTLKIRSTKLEDSAMYFCASNVGLWQPQHFGDGTRLSIL.

The chain couples TRBV28 to TRBJ2-2, with no clear D. CDR3 length: 14 residues. The V end was cut by 1 base, the J end by 2 bases, with 5 bases between. The germline V gene encodes CDR1 MDHEN and CDR2 SYDVKM. CDR3 nucleotides: TGTGCCAGCAGTTTATACAGAAACACCGGGGAGCTGTTTTTT. Amino acid sequence: CASSLYRNTGELFF.

The V call is TRBV2, the J call TRBJ2-7; D tentatively reads TRBD1 or TRBD2 (6 bases each). CDR1 is SNHLY and CDR2 is FYNNEI in the germline V gene. The CDR3 is 13 residues long. V lost 4 bases, J lost 6 bases, and 13 bases lay in between. Written as DNA, the CDR3 is TGTGCCAGCAGTGTCGGGGGCAACTCCGAGCAGTACTTC. This codes for CASSVGGNSEQYF. The full variable domain, rest sourced from reference TRBV2 and TRBJ2-7, is EPEVTQTPSHQVTQMGQEVILRCVPISNHLYFYWYRQILGQKVEFLVSFYNNEISEKSEIFDDQFSVERPDGSNFTLKIRSTKLEDSAMYFCASSVGGNSEQYFGPGTRLTVT.

This chain joins TRBV29-1 and TRBJ2-3; 8 nucleotides match TRBD1. The CDR3 extends over 12 amino acids. CDR1 is SQVTM and CDR2 is ANQGSEA in the germline V gene. Trimming at V came to 7 bases and at J to 5 bases, leaving 5 bases not matched to a gene. Written as DNA, the CDR3 is TGCAGCGCTTACACAGGGGGAGATACGCAGTATTTT. It codes for CSAYTGGDTQYF.

This chain links TRBV5-1 with TRBJ1-5; TRBD1 matches 7 bases. This CDR3 spans 13 amino acids. V dropped 5 bases and J dropped 6; count of bases not matched to a gene: 5. CDR1 is SGHRS and CDR2 is YFSETQ in the germline V gene. The CDR3 protein is CASSLTGTQPQHF. The CDR3 coding sequence is TGCGCCAGCAGTTTGACAGGGACTCAGCCCCAGCATTTT. Combining the CDR3 with reference TRBV5-1 and TRBJ1-5 gives the whole variable domain KAGVTQTPRYLIKTRGQQVTLSCSPISGHRSVSWYQQTPGQGLQFLFEYFSETQRNKGNFPGRFSGRQFSNSRSEMNVSTLELGDSALYLCASSLTGTQPQHFGDGTRLSIL.

The chain combines TRBV18 with TRBJ1-1; D is undetermined. Trimming shortened V by 0 bases and J by 1 base, and 15 bases separated the two germline ends. CDR3 length: 17 amino acids. CDR1 and CDR2 (germline): KGHSH, LQKENI. In DNA, the CDR3 is TGTGCCAGCTCACCACCCGGCGGCCGGGGATCGAACACTGAAGCTTTCTTT. Translating gives CASSPPGGRGSNTEAFF.

The chain recombines TRBV5-1 with TRBJ2-2; 9 positions match TRBD1. The CDR3 has 16 residues. The trim removed 2 bases at V and 3 bases at J, leaving 5 bases unmatched. The germline V gene encodes CDR1 SGHRS and CDR2 YFSETQ. Here the CDR3 DNA reads TGCGCCAGCAGCTTTTGGGACAGGGAGGACACCGGGGAGCTGTTTTTT. Translation: CASSFWDREDTGELFF.

This clone appeared a single time. The chain is built from TRBV29-1 and TRBJ2-1, with D perhaps TRBD1 or TRBD2 (5 bases each). Between the trimmed V and J ends, which lost 3 bases and 5 bases, there was a span of 14 bases. The CDR3 extends over 14 amino acids. Germline CDR1 SQVTM, CDR2 ANQGSEA. Written as DNA, the CDR3 is TGCAGCGTTGACAGGCTAGTGGGGGACAATGAGCAGTTCTTC. Translating gives CSVDRLVGDNEQFF.

The chain links TRBV4-2 to TRBJ2-7; 10 bases map to TRBD2. Unmatched junction bases numbered 14, after V lost 3 bases and J lost 0 bases. CDR3 length equals 19 residues. The germline gives CDR1 LGHNA, CDR2 YNFKEQ. The CDR3 spells CASSHDTTLAGANSYEQYF. The CDR3 DNA reads as TGTGCCAGCAGCCACGACACGACCCTAGCGGGGGCGAACTCCTACGAGCAGTACTTC.

This chain links TRBV7-8 with TRBJ2-7; D remains unclear. Per the germline V gene, CDR1 is SGHVS and CDR2 is FQNEAQ. Trimming left V 5 bases short and J 3 bases short, with 5 bases between. CDR3 length: 11 residues. The CDR3 sequence is CASSPNYEQYF. The CDR3 nucleotides read TGTGCCAGCAGCCCGAACTACGAGCAGTACTTC.

The chain carries TRBV12-3 or TRBV12-4 and TRBJ1-2; D call uncertain. Trimming removed 3 bases from V and 8 bases from J, with 13 bases in between. The CDR3 runs to 13 residues. The CDR3 sequence is CASSFLDITGYTF. The DNA of the CDR3 is TGTGCCAGCAGTTTCCTAGATATCACCGGCTACACCTTC.

The chain recombines TRBV10-3 with TRBJ2-1, with D perhaps matching TRBD1 (6 bases). The germline gives CDR1 ENHRY, CDR2 SYGVKD. Trimming stripped 2 bases from V and 9 bases from J, with 29 bases between. This CDR3 is 19 amino acids long. The CDR3 nucleotides read TGTGCCATCAGTGAGCGGGCCCCGGGTGGGTCCGGGACACCGGGTGAGCAGTTCTTC. This encodes CAISERAPGGSGTPGEQFF.

This clone was found once. This chain links TRBV19 with TRBJ1-6; D is unclear. This CDR3 region has 15 residues. Looked up from germline, CDR1 is LNHDA and CDR2 is SQIVND (reference sequence). Trimming cost V 2 bases and J 6 bases, with 11 bases left between them. The CDR3 region has the DNA TGTGCCAGTAGTATATCCTCCTGGGGTAATTCACCCCTCCACTTT. Translated, it gives CASSISSWGNSPLHF. Complete variable domain (other parts from reference TRBV19 and TRBJ1-6): DGGITQSPKYLFRKEGQNVTLSCEQNLNHDAMYWYRQDPGQGLRLIYYSQIVNDFQKGDIAEGYSVSREKKESFPLTVTSAQKNPTAFYLCASSISSWGNSPLHFGNGTRLTVT.

The chain has TRBV9 and TRBJ2-7; D uncertain. The ends were cut back, 4 bases at V and 0 bases at J, with 11 bases in the middle. The CDR3 contains 14 residues. Germline V gene sequence: CDR1 SGDLS, CDR2 YYNGEE. The CDR3 nucleotides are TGTGCCAGCAGCATAAACAGCCTCTCCTACGAGCAGTACTTC. Translated: CASSINSLSYEQYF.

The chain is built from TRBV6-5 and TRBJ1-5; D is unclear. Looked up from germline, CDR1 is MNHEY and CDR2 is SVGAGI. The V end lost 2 bases, the J end lost 2 bases, and 7 bases lay between the germline ends. The CDR3 sequence is 14 residues long. CDR3 residues: CASSYGSGNQPQHF. The CDR3 nucleotides are TGTGCCAGCAGTTACGGATCGGGCAATCAGCCCCAGCATTTT.

This chain connects TRBV28 to TRBJ2-7, with D hard to call. Germline values: CDR1 MDHEN, CDR2 SYDVKM. Trimming cost V 4 bases and J 2 bases, with 12 bases left between them. CDR3 size: 14 residues. The CDR3 reads CASSSPLGTYEQYF. The CDR3 coding sequence is TGTGCCAGCAGTTCCCCTCTTGGGACCTACGAGCAGTACTTC.

The V and J genes are TRBV28 and TRBJ2-7, with a tentative D call TRBD1 (5 bases). CDR1 is MDHEN and CDR2 is SYDVKM in the germline V gene. This CDR3 is 16 amino acids long. Trimming left V 6 bases short and J 0 bases short, with 18 bases between. The CDR3 sequence: CASSNYDSSRSYEQYF. The CDR3 nucleotides are TGTGCCAGCAGCAACTATGACAGCTCCCGCTCCTACGAGCAGTACTTC.

This chain links TRBV3-1 (or the pseudogene TRBV3-2) with TRBJ1-2; maybe TRBD1 (5 bases). V was clipped by 4 bases and J by 11 bases, with 17 bases between them. The CDR3 sequence is 13 residues long. Per the germline V gene, CDR1 is LGHDT and CDR2 is YNNKEL (reference sequence). CDR3 sequence: CASSRTGTKLYTF. In nucleotides, the CDR3 is TGTGCCAGCAGCCGCACAGGAACAAAGTTATACACCTTC.